The rows below give T cell receptor beta chains drawn from one sample of a study of blood T cell repertoires in COVID-19. Sequencing used immunoSEQ multiplex PCR; TCRdb keeps in-frame clones, though not all of them. The sample includes hundreds of thousands of clones, about 90% of them seen just once. Sequencing used PBMCs or T cells enriched from blood (not recorded which). These receptor sequences come from a woman aged 30 to 39 who had recovered from COVID-19. CDR3s include the opening cysteine and the closing phenylalanine or tryptophan. A D gene is named only where the DNA matches it firmly. Some rows mark clone size as missing; the rest say once, few, many or name a class of expanded clone.

V	J	D	size	DNA	CDR3
TRBV7-8	TRBJ2-3	TRBD2	.	TGTGCCAGCAGCTTAGGACTAGCGGGGGCCACAGATACGCAGTATTTT	CASSLGLAGATDTQYF
TRBV27	TRBJ1-4	.	.	TGTGCCAGCAGTTTTGGAGGAGGAGTTAATGAAAAACTGTTTTTT	CASSFGGGVNEKLFF
TRBV11-2	TRBJ2-5	TRBD1	.	TGTGCCAGCAGCCAACCCGGGACAGATCAAGAGACCCAGTACTTC	CASSQPGTDQETQYF
TRBV5-1	TRBJ1-5	.	.	TGCGCCAGCAGCTTGGCAGGGAATAGCAATCAGCCCCAGCATTTT	CASSLAGNSNQPQHF
TRBV6-5	TRBJ1-1	.	.	TGTGCCAGCAGAGTGGAGAACAAAGCTTTCTTT	CASRVENKAFF
TRBV29-1	TRBJ1-1	.	.	TGCAGCGTTGGGGGGGACACTGAAGCTTTCTTT	CSVGGDTEAFF
TRBV6-5	TRBJ1-2	TRBD1	.	TGTGCCAGCGGGACAGGGGTGTATGGCTACACCTTC	CASGTGVYGYTF
TRBV30	TRBJ1-3	TRBD1	.	TGTGCCTGGAGTGCCGACAGGGCCTACTCTGGAAACACCATATATTTT	CAWSADRAYSGNTIYF
TRBV7-2	TRBJ1-2	TRBD1	.	TGTGCCAGCAGCTTAGGACAGGGAGTCTATGGCTACACCTTC	CASSLGQGVYGYTF
TRBV3-1/TRBV3-2	TRBJ1-1	.	once	TGTGCCAGCAGCCAAGATGAACGGTCGGGGGGTACTGAAGCTTTCTTT	CASSQDERSGGTEAFF